The 14 T cell receptor beta chains below were found in one sample sequenced in a study of glioma-infiltrating T cells (TCRdb year 2016). TCRdb lists the instrument as Illumina MiSeq. The iRepertoire nested amplicon-rescue multiplex PCR (arm-PCR) platform was used to amplify TCR alpha and beta CDR3 regions from RNA. The public reads were quality trimmed at Q25 with fastp and then assembled into clones with MiXCR by TCRdb, keeping productive beta chains. CDR3 protein duplicates are merged, each entry listing the most common genes and DNA. Here the sample has more than 90,000 distinct CDR3 sequences; approximately 39% occur a single time. Jointly, the top ten make up 35% to 45% of the sample. Sequencing used glioma tissue, nonneoplastic brain tissue, or PBMCs (not recorded which). The receptor set was obtained from a human donor with low-grade glioma or glioblastoma, undergoing nonglioma brain surgery, or in good health (not recorded which).

This clonotype appeared many times. This chain joins TRBV7-2 and TRBJ2-7; D may match TRBD1 or TRBD2 (5 bases each). The CDR3 is 14 amino acids. V lost 3 bases to trimming and J lost 6 bases, with 15 bases between them. Germline V CDR1 and CDR2: SGHTA, FQGNSA. CDR3: CASSLAGTSPEQYF. For the CDR3, the DNA is TGTGCCAGCAGCTTGGCCGGGACCTCACCCGAGCAGTACTTC.

This clonotype was found many times. One end of the junction varies from germline; a read error may be responsible. The gene calls are TRBV20-1 and TRBJ1-1, with a weak D call TRBD1 (6 bases). This CDR3 has 14 residues. Germline loops: CDR1 DFQATT, CDR2 SNEGSKA (reference sequence). The CDR3 DNA reads TGCAGTGCCAGTCGCCTCGGGGGCTACACTAAAGCTTTCTTT. Its translation is CSASRLGGYTKAFF.

For this clonotype: This sequence may be a read error, since a much larger clone differs from it by one base. The chain couples TRBV19 to TRBJ2-1, with 7 bases identical to TRBD1. CDR1 is LNHDA, CDR2 SQIVND, per germline (reference sequence). The CDR3 runs to 14 residues. The CDR3 loop reads CASIIDRVINEQFF. In DNA, the CDR3 is TGTGCCAGTATTATAGACAGGGTCATCAATGAGCAGTTCTTC.

A word on this clonotype: A much larger clone differs by one base, so this may be a read error. The V and J genes are TRBV14 and TRBJ2-5, with D possibly matching TRBD2 (6 bases). The CDR3 is 16 amino acids. Germline assignment: CDR1 SGHDN and CDR2 FVKESK. The V gene lost 1 base and the J gene lost 1 base, with 13 bases spanning the gap. The CDR3 DNA follows: TGTGCCAGCAGCCAAGGGGGGACGACTAGCCAAGAGACCCAGTACTTC. As protein: CASSQGGTTSQETQYF.

Concerning this clonotype itself: This may be a read error, as it is one base from a much larger clone. This chain links TRBV11-3 with TRBJ2-1; TRBD2 matches at 8 bases. From germline, CDR1 is SGHNT and CDR2 YENEEA. With 8 bases clipped from V and 8 bases from J, the junction kept 11 bases outside the gene matches. The CDR3 length is 14 residues. The CDR3 DNA sequence: TGTGCCAGCGGCTCCTTAGCGGGGACCGATGAGCAGTTCTTC. Its protein is CASGSLAGTDEQFF.

This clonotype appeared a single time. The chain employs TRBV4-3 and TRBJ2-7; D is perhaps TRBD2 (6 bases). Trimming removed 1 base from V and 4 bases from J, with 23 bases in between. The CDR3 runs 18 residues. Germline V CDR1 and CDR2: LGHNA, YSLEER. CDR3 nucleotide sequence: TGCGCCAGCAGCCAAGGAATACTTAGTAAACGGGAGAAATACGAGCAGTACTTC. Encoded protein: CASSQGILSKREKYEQYF.

Worth noting for this clonotype: One end of the junction does not line up with germline, which may come from a read error. The chain joins TRBV20-1 to TRBJ2-2, with D hard to call. Per germline, CDR1 DFQATT and CDR2 SNEGSKA (reference sequence). This CDR3 contains 12 residues. CDR3 region: CSGRWNTGELVF. As DNA, the CDR3 is TGCAGTGGGCGCTGGAACACCGGTGAGCTGGTTTTT.

This clonotype was observed many times. The chain uses TRBV20-1 and TRBJ1-3, with TRBD1 as a possible D gene (5 bases). The germline V and J ends were trimmed by 0 bases and 4 bases, with 13 bases remaining between them. CDR1 is DFQATT, CDR2 SNEGSKA, per germline (reference sequence). CDR3 length: 15 residues. The CDR3 here is CSARDKAGYGNTIYF. The DNA of the CDR3 is TGCAGTGCTAGAGATAAAGCAGGGTACGGAAACACCATATATTTT.

At least ten counts were recorded for this clonotype. The chain joins TRBV7-6 to TRBJ2-7, with TRBD1 as a possible D gene (6 bases). Germline CDR1 SGHVS, CDR2 FNYEAQ. The V end was cut by 2 bases, the J end by 2 bases, with 10 bases between. The CDR3 is 14 amino acids. CDR3 residues: CASSLWDTPYEQYF. The CDR3 nucleotides are TGTGCCAGCAGCTTATGGGACACCCCCTACGAGCAGTACTTC.

In this sample, this clonotype turned up many times. The rearrangement joins TRBV5-1 to TRBJ1-1, with D perhaps TRBD1 (6 bases). The length of the CDR3 is 17 residues. Germline V gene lookup returns CDR1 SGHRS and CDR2 YFSETQ. Trimming stripped 1 base from V and 0 bases from J, with 16 bases between. The DNA for the CDR3 is TGCGCCAGCAGCTTGATGACAGGCGGTAACATGAACACTGAAGCTTTCTTT. Protein sequence: CASSLMTGGNMNTEAFF.

This clonotype was counted at least ten times. The chain recombines TRBV10-3 with TRBJ2-7; the D gene is possibly TRBD2 (5 bases). The V end was cut by 4 bases, the J end by 6 bases, with 16 bases between. This CDR3 has 14 amino acids. Germline assignment: CDR1 ENHRY and CDR2 SYGVKD. CDR3 region: CAISGATVRGEQYF. CDR3 DNA sequence: TGTGCCATCAGTGGAGCCACGGTACGGGGCGAGCAGTACTTC.

Notes on this clonotype: A much larger clone lies a single base off, so this may be a read error. The genes are TRBV5-4 and TRBJ2-2, with D maybe TRBD2 (6 bases). This CDR3 spans 15 amino acids. V was shortened by 0 bases and J by 6 bases, with 12 bases between the two germline ends. Germline V gives CDR1 SGHNT, CDR2 YYREEE (reference sequence). CDR3 bases: TGTGCCAGCAGCTTGGTTATCGGGAGAGCCGGGGAGCTGTTTTTT. It codes for CASSLVIGRAGELFF.

This clonotype was seen ten or more times. The V and J genes are TRBV11-2 and TRBJ2-1; 7 bases match TRBD2. The J segment lost 4 bases and the V segment lost 1 base, leaving 7 bases of the junction unmatched. CDR1 and CDR2 from the germline V gene are SGHAT and FQNNGV. CDR3 length equals 16 residues. CDR3 protein: CASSLATERGYNEQFF. CDR3 sequence (DNA): TGTGCCAGCAGCTTAGCTACGGAGCGGGGATACAATGAGCAGTTCTTC.

Ten or more counts support this clonotype. A much larger clone sits a single nucleotide away, making a read error possible. This rearrangement joins TRBV14 to TRBJ2-1, with D perhaps TRBD2 (6 bases). Germline V gene data show CDR1 as SGHDN and CDR2 as FVKESK. CDR3 length equals 12 residues. The CDR3: CASSRDFNEQSF. In nucleotides, the CDR3 is TGTGCCAGCAGTCGGGACTTCAATGAGCAGTCCTTC.